These 4 T cell receptor beta chains came from one sample sequenced in a study of tumor and adjacent non-tumor tissue in lung cancer. The template was RNA from unsorted bulk tissue. Three rounds of nested PCR, following a modified ARM-PCR protocol, produced the TCRbeta library. TCRdb analysed the multiplex PCR reads with MiXCR anew, one entry per CDR3 protein. The data hold about 80,000 distinct CDR3 sequences, with 55% to 75% observed a single time. Source material: lung tumor tissue. Receptor source: a woman aged 40 to 50 with non-small cell lung cancer.

The chain has TRBV30 and TRBJ2-3, with TRBD2 matching over 7 bases. V lost 4 bases, J lost 5 bases, and 3 bases stayed unmatched. CDR3 length: 12 residues. CDR1 GTSNPN and CDR2 SVGIG come from the germline V gene (reference sequence). The CDR3 DNA sequence: TGTGCCTGGACGGGAGGAGTAGATACGCAGTATTTT. Translating gives CAWTGGVDTQYF.

This sequence joins TRBV6-6 and TRBJ1-1; D is perhaps TRBD1 (6 bases). The CDR3 consists of 16 residues. CDR1 is MNHNY and CDR2 is SVGAGI in the germline V gene (reference sequence). Trimming cost V 11 bases and J 1 base, with 23 bases left between them. The CDR3 bases are TGTGCCGCCTCAAATACGGGGGGGCTCGCGAACACTGAAGCTTTCTTT. Amino acids: CAASNTGGLANTEAFF.

Comments on this clonotype: At one end, the junction sequence differs from germline, possibly due to a read error. This rearrangement joins TRBV6-1 to TRBJ2-2; tentatively, D is TRBD1 or TRBD2 (5 bases each). Germline V gives CDR1 MNHNS, CDR2 SASEGT. The CDR3 runs to 13 residues. CDR3 nucleotide sequence: TGTACCAGCACTATCGAGGGGCCCAGGGAGCTGTTTTTT. This encodes CTSTIEGPRELFF.

This clonotype came up once. At one of its ends the junction is not consistent with the germline gene, which may arise from a read error. The chain joins TRBV6-6 to TRBJ1-1; D not resolved. The CDR3 spans 12 residues. Germline V gene data show CDR1 as MNHNY and CDR2 as SVGAGI (reference sequence). The CDR3 reads CVSSPDTTEAFF. Written as DNA, the CDR3 is TGTGTCAGCAGTCCTGACACCACTGAAGCTTTCTTT.